A selection of T cell receptor beta chains follows, all from one sample in a study of blood T cell repertoires in COVID-19. The repertoire was sequenced with immunoSEQ multiplex PCR; TCRdb's copy has only in-frame clones and lacks some. The repertoire holds about 310,000 clones, under 90% seen once, with over 4% in the top ten. Sequenced input: PBMCs or T cells enriched from blood (not recorded which). The source of these receptors is a man in his sixties who had recovered from COVID-19. CDR3s include the opening cysteine and the closing phenylalanine or tryptophan. A D gene is named only where the DNA matches it firmly. Only some rows state a clone size, as once, few, many or a class for expanded clones.

v_call: TRBV30
clone_size: once
j_call: TRBJ1-1
d_call: .
cdr3_length: 13
cdr3_nt: TGTGCCTGGAGTTCCCCGGCGAGGGCTGAAGCTTTCTTT
cdr3_aa: CAWSSPARAEAFF

v_call: TRBV9
clone_size: .
j_call: TRBJ2-2
d_call: TRBD1
cdr3_length: 15
cdr3_nt: TGTGCCAGCAGCGGAACGACAGGGCGGACCGGGGAGCTGTTTTTT
cdr3_aa: CASSGTTGRTGELFF

v_call: TRBV5-1
clone_size: .
j_call: TRBJ1-2
d_call: TRBD1
cdr3_length: 16
cdr3_nt: TGCGCCAGCAGCCCTGGGACAGTCCGACGAAACTATGGCTACACCTTC
cdr3_aa: CASSPGTVRRNYGYTF

v_call: TRBV6-5
clone_size: .
j_call: TRBJ1-4
d_call: TRBD1
cdr3_length: 14
cdr3_nt: TGTGCCAGCAGTTCAGGACAGGGAGGTGAAAAACTGTTTTTT
cdr3_aa: CASSSGQGGEKLFF

v_call: TRBV29-1
clone_size: .
j_call: TRBJ2-2
d_call: .
cdr3_length: 16
cdr3_nt: TGCAGCGTTGCCCCGCTGACGGGGAAAGACACCGGGGAGCTGTTTTTT
cdr3_aa: CSVAPLTGKDTGELFF

v_call: TRBV5-1
clone_size: .
j_call: TRBJ1-4
d_call: TRBD1
cdr3_length: 16
cdr3_nt: TGCGCCAGCAGCTCCGGGACAGCCCGAACTAATGAAAAACTGTTTTTT
cdr3_aa: CASSSGTARTNEKLFF

v_call: TRBV7-3
clone_size: .
j_call: TRBJ1-1
d_call: .
cdr3_length: 13
cdr3_nt: TGTGCCAGCAGCCGGCGGGGGAACACTGAAGCTTTCTTT
cdr3_aa: CASSRRGNTEAFF

v_call: TRBV6-4
clone_size: .
j_call: TRBJ2-2
d_call: TRBD1
cdr3_length: 15
cdr3_nt: TGTGCCAGCAGTTGGACAGGGGGCTACACCGGGGAGCTGTTTTTT
cdr3_aa: CASSWTGGYTGELFF

v_call: TRBV28
clone_size: .
j_call: TRBJ2-5
d_call: .
cdr3_length: 15
cdr3_nt: TGTGCCAGCAGTCTATACAGGGGGGGGATGGAGACCCAGTACTTC
cdr3_aa: CASSLYRGGMETQYF

v_call: TRBV28
clone_size: .
j_call: TRBJ2-3
d_call: .
cdr3_length: 13
cdr3_nt: TGTGCCAGCAGTGCCCAGGGCACAGATACGCAGTATTTT
cdr3_aa: CASSAQGTDTQYF

v_call: TRBV18
clone_size: .
j_call: TRBJ1-6
d_call: .
cdr3_length: 14
cdr3_nt: TGTGCCAGCTCGCAGGACATCTTTAATTCACCCCTCCACTTT
cdr3_aa: CASSQDIFNSPLHF

v_call: TRBV18
clone_size: .
j_call: TRBJ1-1
d_call: .
cdr3_length: 15
cdr3_nt: TGTGCCAGCTCACCCTGGCAGGGTTCTCACACTGAAGCTTTCTTT
cdr3_aa: CASSPWQGSHTEAFF

v_call: TRBV28
clone_size: .
j_call: TRBJ1-2
d_call: .
cdr3_length: 15
cdr3_nt: TGTGCCAGCAGTTTAGATAACAGGCGCGGCTATGGCTACACCTTC
cdr3_aa: CASSLDNRRGYGYTF

v_call: TRBV28
clone_size: .
j_call: TRBJ1-3
d_call: .
cdr3_length: 16
cdr3_nt: TGTGCCAGCAGTTCGAACCCAGGGTTTTCTGGAAACACCATATATTTT
cdr3_aa: CASSSNPGFSGNTIYF

v_call: TRBV5-1
clone_size: .
j_call: TRBJ1-2
d_call: .
cdr3_length: 14
cdr3_nt: TGCGCCAGCAGTAGCGGCTACGCCGTCTATGGCTACACCTTC
cdr3_aa: CASSSGYAVYGYTF

v_call: TRBV28
clone_size: .
j_call: TRBJ1-1
d_call: .
cdr3_length: 15
cdr3_nt: TGTGCCAGCAGTACCCGGAGCCCCCTGAACACTGAAGCTTTCTTT
cdr3_aa: CASSTRSPLNTEAFF

v_call: TRBV11-2
clone_size: .
j_call: TRBJ2-4
d_call: .
cdr3_length: 14
cdr3_nt: TGTGCCAGCAGCTTAAGGCGGGAAGGGAACATTCAGTACTTC
cdr3_aa: CASSLRREGNIQYF

v_call: TRBV19
clone_size: .
j_call: TRBJ2-1
d_call: .
cdr3_length: 15
cdr3_nt: TGTGCCACCAGGGGAGGGGAACTTCCGTTCAATGAGCAGTTCTTC
cdr3_aa: CATRGGELPFNEQFF

v_call: TRBV28
clone_size: .
j_call: TRBJ2-7
d_call: TRBD1
cdr3_length: 16
cdr3_nt: TGTGCCAGCGACGGACAGGGGCCACTCCTCTCCTACGAGCAGTACTTC
cdr3_aa: CASDGQGPLLSYEQYF

v_call: TRBV5-1
clone_size: .
j_call: TRBJ1-2
d_call: .
cdr3_length: 14
cdr3_nt: TGCGCCAGCAGCTTGGCCGAGGGTGTCTATGGCTACACCTTC
cdr3_aa: CASSLAEGVYGYTF

v_call: TRBV27
clone_size: .
j_call: TRBJ1-4
d_call: TRBD1
cdr3_length: 13
cdr3_nt: TGTGCCAGCAGTCCCGGACAGGGTGAAAAACTGTTTTTT
cdr3_aa: CASSPGQGEKLFF

v_call: TRBV29-1
clone_size: .
j_call: TRBJ2-7
d_call: TRBD1
cdr3_length: 14
cdr3_nt: TGCAGCGTTGGTCGGGACAGGGGTGGTCGCGAGCAGTACTTC
cdr3_aa: CSVGRDRGGREQYF

v_call: TRBV2
clone_size: .
j_call: TRBJ1-4
d_call: .
cdr3_length: 14
cdr3_nt: TGTGCCAGCAGTGAGGGCCAGGTGGGCGAAAAACTGTTTTTT
cdr3_aa: CASSEGQVGEKLFF

v_call: TRBV5-1
clone_size: once
j_call: TRBJ2-7
d_call: .
cdr3_length: 13
cdr3_nt: TGCGCCAGCAGCTTGGCTCAGGGGAGCGAGCAGTACTTC
cdr3_aa: CASSLAQGSEQYF

v_call: TRBV28
clone_size: once
j_call: TRBJ2-7
d_call: .
cdr3_length: 14
cdr3_nt: TGTGCCAGCAGTAATACAGGGAGATTCAACGAGCAGTACTTC
cdr3_aa: CASSNTGRFNEQYF

v_call: TRBV5-1
clone_size: .
j_call: TRBJ2-3
d_call: TRBD1
cdr3_length: 17
cdr3_nt: TGCGCCAGCAGCCGAGGCACCGCGGACAGGATCACAGATACGCAGTATTTT
cdr3_aa: CASSRGTADRITDTQYF

v_call: TRBV29-1
clone_size: .
j_call: TRBJ2-3
d_call: TRBD2
cdr3_length: 15
cdr3_nt: TGCAGCGTTGAATATTTGGGGACTAGCGCGAGTACGCAGTATTTT
cdr3_aa: CSVEYLGTSASTQYF

v_call: TRBV28
clone_size: .
j_call: TRBJ1-4
d_call: .
cdr3_length: 15
cdr3_nt: TGTGCCAGCAGTTTAGGGCAGACAACTAATGAAAAACTGTTTTTT
cdr3_aa: CASSLGQTTNEKLFF

v_call: TRBV27
clone_size: once
j_call: TRBJ1-5
d_call: TRBD1
cdr3_length: 19
cdr3_nt: TGTGCCAGCAGTTTATCGCCTACTCCCACAGGGGGAAGAGATCAGCCCCAGCATTTT
cdr3_aa: CASSLSPTPTGGRDQPQHF

v_call: TRBV6-1
clone_size: once
j_call: TRBJ1-2
d_call: TRBD1
cdr3_length: 15
cdr3_nt: TGTGCCAGCAGTGACCGACCCGGGACAGTTGATGGCTACACCTTC
cdr3_aa: CASSDRPGTVDGYTF

v_call: TRBV11-3
clone_size: .
j_call: TRBJ2-7
d_call: .
cdr3_length: 13
cdr3_nt: TGTGCCAGCAGCTTGGAGCGAGACTACGAGCAGTACTTC
cdr3_aa: CASSLERDYEQYF

v_call: TRBV18
clone_size: once
j_call: TRBJ2-1
d_call: TRBD2
cdr3_length: 17
cdr3_nt: TGTGCCAGCTCACCCAATTTAGCGGGAGGTTCCTACAATGAGCAGTTCTTC
cdr3_aa: CASSPNLAGGSYNEQFF

v_call: TRBV11-2
clone_size: .
j_call: TRBJ2-1
d_call: .
cdr3_length: 16
cdr3_nt: TGTGCCAGCAGCTCGATTATGAGGGGGTTGTGGGATGAGCAGTTCTTC
cdr3_aa: CASSSIMRGLWDEQFF

v_call: TRBV2
clone_size: .
j_call: TRBJ1-5
d_call: TRBD1
cdr3_length: 15
cdr3_nt: TGTGCCAGCAGGGACAGGGACACCAGAAATCAGCCCCAGCATTTT
cdr3_aa: CASRDRDTRNQPQHF

v_call: TRBV5-8
clone_size: .
j_call: TRBJ1-4
d_call: .
cdr3_length: 15
cdr3_nt: TGTGCCAGCAGCCCCAGTCTAAAGGGGAATGAAAAACTGTTTTTT
cdr3_aa: CASSPSLKGNEKLFF

v_call: TRBV9
clone_size: .
j_call: TRBJ1-3
d_call: TRBD1
cdr3_length: 15
cdr3_nt: TGTGCCAGCAGCGTAGAAGGGACAGGTGGAAACACCATATATTTT
cdr3_aa: CASSVEGTGGNTIYF

v_call: TRBV19
clone_size: .
j_call: TRBJ2-1
d_call: TRBD2
cdr3_length: 17
cdr3_nt: TGTGCCAGTAGTATAGGCCTAGCGGGAGGCCCAGGCAATGAGCAGTTCTTC
cdr3_aa: CASSIGLAGGPGNEQFF

v_call: TRBV7-2
clone_size: .
j_call: TRBJ2-7
d_call: .
cdr3_length: 13
cdr3_nt: TGTGCCAGCAGCAATCAACAGGGCTACGAGCAGTACTTC
cdr3_aa: CASSNQQGYEQYF

v_call: TRBV27
clone_size: .
j_call: TRBJ2-7
d_call: .
cdr3_length: 14
cdr3_nt: TGTGCCAGCAGTTTTGCGGGAATGGGTAACGAGCAGTACTTC
cdr3_aa: CASSFAGMGNEQYF

v_call: TRBV12-2
clone_size: .
j_call: TRBJ2-7
d_call: .
cdr3_length: 18
cdr3_nt: TGTGCAAGTCGCTTGGGGGGGACAGGGGTCCCAACCTCCTACGAGCAGTACTTC
cdr3_aa: CASRLGGTGVPTSYEQYF

v_call: TRBV10-3
clone_size: .
j_call: TRBJ2-3
d_call: .
cdr3_length: 17
cdr3_nt: TGTGCCATCAGTGAATCCTCGGGGGGCGCGAGCACAGATACGCAGTATTTT
cdr3_aa: CAISESSGGASTDTQYF

v_call: TRBV19
clone_size: .
j_call: TRBJ2-6
d_call: TRBD1
cdr3_length: 19
cdr3_nt: TGTGCCAGTAGTATTTCCGAGAACAGGGGGCGGAGTGGGGCCAACGTCCTGACTTTC
cdr3_aa: CASSISENRGRSGANVLTF

v_call: TRBV30
clone_size: .
j_call: TRBJ1-4
d_call: TRBD1
cdr3_length: 17
cdr3_nt: TGTGCCTGGAGTGGGGACAGGGGTCATGCAACTAATGAAAAACTGTTTTTT
cdr3_aa: CAWSGDRGHATNEKLFF

v_call: TRBV7-2
clone_size: once
j_call: TRBJ1-1
d_call: .
cdr3_length: 14
cdr3_nt: TGTGCCAGCAGCTTCAGGCAAGCGAACACTGAAGCTTTCTTT
cdr3_aa: CASSFRQANTEAFF

v_call: TRBV27
clone_size: .
j_call: TRBJ1-2
d_call: TRBD1
cdr3_length: 15
cdr3_nt: TGTGCCAGCAGTTTAGCAGGGGGCGTAGGCTATGGCTACACCTTC
cdr3_aa: CASSLAGGVGYGYTF